The TCR beta chain under discussion was sequenced for a study of read filtering for tumor transcriptome and immune sequencing. Study-level background: Mean patient age was roughly 70 years, range about 47 to 85; 17 male, 14 female. Roughly 8 patients were R-ISS I, more than 15 were R-ISS II, about seven were R-ISS III. General study points: RNA-seq captured clonotypes less deeply and reliably than IR-seq. In IR-seq, single-read clonotypes were about 80% of clonotypes but about 3.5% of reads.

From about 400 ng of RNA, a library with molecular barcoded alpha/delta and beta/gamma adaptors was made. TCRdb reprocessed the reads with MiXCR, giving one entry per CDR3 protein. This table has 43,000 or so distinct CDR3 sequences, approximately 12% appearing once. By share, this clonotype ranks as medium-sized. Its antigen is undetermined. Germline trimming cut 6 bases from V and 3 bases from J; bases unmatched to any gene: 7. The germline gives CDR1 SQVTM, CDR2 ANQGSEA. The CDR3 is 14 residues long. The specimen sequenced was a population of CD138-negative cells sorted from bone marrow. The clonotype comes from a donor at least 40 years old with multiple myeloma. The chain has TRBV29-1 and TRBJ2-1; 8 bases align to TRBD1. The CDR3 is CSVAGQDRYNEQFF. The CDR3 DNA is TGCAGCGTCGCGGGACAGGACCGCTACAATGAGCAGTTCTTC.